Each of the 20 T cell receptor beta chains below was sequenced from the same sample in a study of blood T cell repertoires in COVID-19. The method was immunoSEQ multiplex PCR; TCRdb's version includes in-frame clones alone and lacks a portion of them. This table has 220,000 or so clones, 89% appearing once. Sequencing was performed on peripheral blood. The receptors were gathered from a man in his sixties who had recovered from COVID-19.

This rearrangement joins TRBV7-8 to TRBJ2-7; D is undetermined. CDR3 size: 11 residues. Germline CDR1 reads SGHVS; CDR2 reads FQNEAQ. Trimming removed 5 bases at V and 4 bases at J, with 6 bases between. The CDR3 nucleotides read TGTGCCAGCAGCCTTTCGTACGAGCAGTACTTC. Translated: CASSLSYEQYF.

This clone was counted once. The chain is built from TRBV4-2 and TRBJ2-3; D is perhaps TRBD2 (6 bases). Trimming removed 1 base at V and 0 bases at J, with 11 bases between. The CDR3 consists of 16 residues. The V gene's germline CDR1 is LGHNA and CDR2 YNFKEQ. CDR3 in DNA: TGTGCCAGCAGCCAAGGTAATAGCGGTAGCACAGATACGCAGTATTTT. Its protein is CASSQGNSGSTDTQYF.

The chain combines TRBV19 with TRBJ2-7, with TRBD1 matching 7 bases. The germline V gene encodes CDR1 LNHDA and CDR2 SQIVND (reference sequence). V was pared by 1 base and J by 2 bases, with 5 bases of the junction left unmatched. The CDR3 totals 15 residues. The CDR3 protein is CASSIGQGFTYEQYF. The CDR3 DNA reads as TGTGCCAGTAGTATAGGACAGGGTTTCACCTACGAGCAGTACTTC.

This clone appeared a single time. The V and J genes are TRBV28 and TRBJ1-1, with D uncertain. This CDR3 is built from 15 residues. Trimming pared 2 bases from V and 1 base from J, leaving 11 bases between. Per germline, CDR1 MDHEN and CDR2 SYDVKM. In DNA form, the CDR3 reads TGTGCCAGCAGTTTAGTCGGGTGGCAGAACACTGAAGCTTTCTTT. Amino acids: CASSLVGWQNTEAFF.

The chain joins TRBV13 to TRBJ2-7; 14 positions match TRBD2. Germline V gene lookup returns CDR1 PRHDT and CDR2 FYEKMQ (reference sequence). V lost 2 bases to trimming and J lost 7 bases; unmatched junction nucleotides: 10. The CDR3 length is 17 residues. The CDR3 reads CASSLRRLAGGESEQYF. The DNA for the CDR3 is TGTGCCAGCAGCTTACGGCGACTAGCGGGAGGGGAGTCGGAGCAGTACTTC.

On this clone itself: One end of the junction fails to match germline, which may point to a read error. This chain connects TRBV11-2 to TRBJ1-2; TRBD1 is a possible D gene (6 bases). The CDR3 spans 11 residues. Germline CDR1 is SGHAT and CDR2 is FQNNGV. CDR3 DNA sequence: TGTGCCAGCAGCTCCCTGGACAGCCCAGTGTTC. This gives the protein CASSSLDSPVF.

This clone was detected only a few times. This rearrangement joins TRBV19 to TRBJ2-5; TRBD1 agrees at 9 bases. Losses at the gene ends were 5 bases for V and 4 bases for J; bases not matched to a gene: 8. CDR1 and CDR2 from the germline V gene are LNHDA and SQIVND (reference sequence). The CDR3 loop spans 15 amino acids. In DNA form, the CDR3 reads TGTGCCAGTAGTGCTCCGGGACAGGGAATAGAGACCCAGTACTTC. Translation gives CASSAPGQGIETQYF. The full variable domain, rest sourced from reference TRBV19 and TRBJ2-5, is DGGITQSPKYLFRKEGQNVTLSCEQNLNHDAMYWYRQDPGQGLRLIYYSQIVNDFQKGDIAEGYSVSREKKESFPLTVTSAQKNPTAFYLCASSAPGQGIETQYFGPGTRLLVL.

The table lists this clone with a few counts. The chain combines TRBV9 with TRBJ1-2, with D perhaps TRBD1 (5 bases). The germline CDR1 and CDR2 sequences are SGDLS and YYNGEE. V shed 0 bases and J shed 4 bases, with 16 bases lying between them. This CDR3 is 16 amino acids long. The CDR3 region is CASSVAPAGRGYGYTF. In DNA, the CDR3 is TGTGCCAGCAGCGTAGCGCCCGCAGGGAGGGGCTATGGCTACACCTTC.

The chain combines TRBV3-1 (or the pseudogene TRBV3-2) with TRBJ1-1, with 9 bases aligning to TRBD1. The CDR3 extends over 16 amino acids. Germline V gene sequence: CDR1 LGHDT, CDR2 YNNKEL (reference sequence). Unmatched junction bases numbered 10, after V lost 4 bases and J lost 4 bases. CDR3 sequence: CASSPLVGTGTTEAFF. As DNA, the CDR3 is TGTGCCAGCAGCCCCCTCGTCGGGACAGGGACCACTGAAGCTTTCTTT.

Of note for this clone: At the DNA level, this CDR3 is encoded by other sequences in the same sample as well. The V and J genes are TRBV5-1 and TRBJ1-2, with D unresolved. The ends were cut back, 0 bases at V and 4 bases at J, with 4 bases in the middle. The length of the CDR3 is 12 residues. Germline V gene data show CDR1 as SGHRS and CDR2 as YFSETQ. The CDR3 coding sequence is TGCGCCAGCAGCTTGGGCAGCTATGGCTACACCTTC. This codes for CASSLGSYGYTF.

The CDR3 DNA reads as TGTGCCAGCAGTGGGGGACTAGCGGGAGGTATCAATGAGCAGTTCTTC. This gives the protein CASSGGLAGGINEQFF. This rearrangement joins TRBV6-1 to TRBJ2-1, with TRBD2 matching over 15 bases. Trimming removed 4 bases from V and 6 bases from J; junction bases left unmatched: 4. The V gene's germline CDR1 is MNHNS and CDR2 SASEGT. CDR3 length: 16 residues.

This rearrangement joins TRBV7-9 to TRBJ2-5, with 8 bases fitting TRBD1. The CDR3 length is 14 residues. Trimming took 5 bases from V and 5 from J; bases not matched to a gene: 7. Germline V gene sequence: CDR1 SEHNR, CDR2 FQNEAQ (reference sequence). In DNA, the CDR3 is TGTGCCAGCAGCCAGACAGGGGTAGGGGAGACCCAGTACTTC. Encoded protein: CASSQTGVGETQYF.

V usage is TRBV2 and J usage is TRBJ2-3; 7 bases align to TRBD1. CDR3 length: 15 amino acids. With V trimmed by 6 bases and J by 1 base, 7 bases remained unmatched. CDR1 and CDR2 from the germline V gene are SNHLY and FYNNEI. CDR3 in amino acids: CASRDDRVGTDTQYF. Written as DNA, the CDR3 is TGTGCCAGCAGGGATGACAGGGTCGGCACAGATACGCAGTATTTT.

This chain joins TRBV6-4 and TRBJ2-3; D ambiguous. CDR3 length: 13 amino acids. V was pared by 6 bases and J by 2 bases, with 9 bases between. Germline lookup yields CDR1 MRHNA and CDR2 SNTAGT. The CDR3: CASSLTFTDTQYF. The CDR3 nucleotides read TGTGCCAGCAGCCTCACTTTCACAGATACGCAGTATTTT.

V is TRBV6-5 and J is TRBJ1-2, with no clear D. Per germline, CDR1 MNHEY and CDR2 SVGAGI. Deletions cut 0 bases from V and 4 bases from J, with 12 bases between. This CDR3 has 15 amino acids. CDR3 nucleotide sequence: TGTGCCAGCAGTTACTCGAGAGGAGGTAGCTATGGCTACACCTTC. It is translated as CASSYSRGGSYGYTF.

The gene calls are TRBV9 and TRBJ2-7, with D possibly TRBD1 on 5 matching bases. This CDR3 spans 16 amino acids. Deletions cut 0 bases from V and 7 bases from J, with 20 bases between. CDR1 and CDR2 (germline): SGDLS, YYNGEE. As DNA, the CDR3 is TGTGCCAGCAGCGTAGCTACTGGGGCCGATCTAAGGGAGCAGTACTTC. Its translation is CASSVATGADLREQYF.

The V call is TRBV20-1, the J call TRBJ2-7, with a possible D match to TRBD2 (5 bases). Germline CDR1 is DFQATT and CDR2 is SNEGSKA (reference sequence). The CDR3 consists of 13 residues. V lost 3 bases, J lost 7 bases, and 16 bases lay in between. For the CDR3, the DNA is TGCAGTGCTAGTAGTGGACTTTCGGGGGAGCAGTACTTC. It codes for CSASSGLSGEQYF.

The chain has TRBV10-3 and TRBJ2-7; 7 positions match TRBD1. The CDR3 has 15 residues. The J segment lost 0 bases and the V segment lost 3 bases, leaving 5 bases of the junction unmatched. The V gene's germline CDR1 is ENHRY and CDR2 SYGVKD. The CDR3 is CAISEGAGGSYEQYF. The CDR3 region has the DNA TGTGCCATCAGTGAAGGGGCAGGGGGCTCCTACGAGCAGTACTTC.

This chain links TRBV28 with TRBJ1-6, with unresolved D. V was pared by 6 bases and J by 8 bases, with 5 bases between. Germline loops: CDR1 MDHEN, CDR2 SYDVKM. This CDR3 is 11 amino acids long. The CDR3 is CASRADSPLHF. CDR3 nucleotides: TGTGCCAGCAGGGCTGATTCACCCCTCCACTTT.

V gene TRBV5-1 combines with J gene TRBJ2-5; 7 bases fit TRBD1. The ends lost 0 bases at V and 5 bases at J; junction bases unmatched: 7. The CDR3 totals 15 residues. CDR1 and CDR2 (germline): SGHRS, YFSETQ. The CDR3 bases are TGCGCCAGCAGCTTGGGACAGGGCCCCGTCGAGACCCAGTACTTC. Residues: CASSLGQGPVETQYF.